This T cell receptor (beta chain) is drawn from a study of T cell changes during pregnancy in multiple sclerosis (dated 2019 in TCRdb). Background for the entire study: In women with multiple sclerosis, the researchers looked at how the T cell repertoire shifted as pregnancy progressed.

Turning to this clone: Its antigen is unknown. Base-call qualities are not available, and no considerably larger clone is one nucleotide away.

The cysteine opens and the phenylalanine closes a CDR3 of 12 amino acids. Only the CDR3 DNA stays, 36 bases, in frame from base 1. V was cut back by 3 bases and J by 10 bases, leaving a gap of 11 bases between them. Based on the germline V gene (reference sequence), the CDR1 and CDR2 sequences are SGHNT and YYREEE. Receptor amplification or capture employed the immunoSEQ multiplex PCR assay. Entries here come from immuneACCESS through TCRdb and include only in-frame sequences with V and J called. Some clones fail to appear in such tables; in the studies checked, an unresolved V gene covers under half of the shortfall, and the cause of the remainder is unknown. The sample table holds 90,000 to 130,000 clones, of which 92% were seen once. The top ten constitute over 1.5% of the sample.

In this chain, TRBV5-4 is recombined with TRBJ2-1, and the D gene may be TRBD1, 5 bases matching. The TCR originated in a female donor with multiple sclerosis, enrolled in a pregnancy study. Sequenced here: peripheral blood, sampled in the third trimester of pregnancy. The encoded CDR3 is CASSSQGREQFF. The DNA sequence reads TGTGCCAGCAGCTCCCAGGGCCGGGAGCAGTTCTTC.